Listed here are 19 T cell receptor beta chains from one sample, sequenced in a study of T cells of healthy individuals (dated by TCRdb to the late 2010s). The library was prepared using 5' RACE. The sequencer listed for this sample is Illumina MiSeq. The public reads were reprocessed in TCRdb via fastp at Q25 and MiXCR, keeping in-frame beta chains. Rows merge per CDR3 protein into single entries with the most common DNA and genes. In this sample the table shows 60,000 to 80,000 distinct CDR3 sequences, around 15% of which occur a single time. Jointly, the top ten make up 4% to 5% of the sample. The receptors derive from a human donor in good health.

In DNA, the CDR3 is TGTGCCAGCAGCCAAGATTGGGGCTCGGGCCACAATGAGCAGTTCTTC. This codes for CASSQDWGSGHNEQFF. This sequence joins TRBV3-1 and TRBJ2-1; D possibly corresponds to TRBD1 (5 bases). CDR1 and CDR2 (germline): LGHDT, YNNKEL (reference sequence). The CDR3 covers 16 residues. Trimming took off 0 bases at V and 5 bases at J, with 14 bases between the two ends.

The table lists this clonotype with a count of one. The CDR3 DNA follows: TGTGCCAGCAGCCCAGGGAGAGGGCGAGCGGGGACAGATACGCAGTATTTT. This translates into CASSPGRGRAGTDTQYF. The rearrangement links TRBV12-3 or TRBV12-4 to TRBJ2-3; 7 positions match TRBD2. With V trimmed by 6 bases and J by 3 bases, 15 bases remained unmatched. The CDR3 consists of 17 residues.

In its sample, this clonotype was seen a few times. This rearrangement joins TRBV7-8 to TRBJ2-5; unclear D gene. V was shortened by 5 bases and J by 2 bases, with 18 bases between the two germline ends. Germline CDR1 SGHVS, CDR2 FQNEAQ. The CDR3 is 16 amino acids. This CDR3 is CASSETRHTTQETQYF. The CDR3 nucleotides are TGTGCCAGCAGCGAGACCCGGCACACTACACAAGAGACCCAGTACTTC.

CDR3 nucleotide sequence: TGCGCCAGCAGCTTTGCCGGGACGGCTTATAATTCACCCCTCCACTTT. Its protein product is CASSFAGTAYNSPLHF. The chain has TRBV5-1 and TRBJ1-6; tentatively, D is TRBD1 (5 bases). This CDR3 comprises 16 residues. Germline loops: CDR1 SGHRS, CDR2 YFSETQ. The germline V and J ends were trimmed by 2 bases and 4 bases, with 13 bases remaining between them. Drawing the rest from reference TRBV5-1 and TRBJ1-6, the complete variable domain is KAGVTQTPRYLIKTRGQQVTLSCSPISGHRSVSWYQQTPGQGLQFLFEYFSETQRNKGNFPGRFSGRQFSNSRSEMNVSTLELGDSALYLCASSFAGTAYNSPLHFGNGTRLTVT.

This clonotype was counted many times. The rearrangement joins TRBV6-6 to TRBJ2-3, with 9 nucleotides matching TRBD2. The CDR3 spans 13 residues. The junction had 4 bases not matched to a gene; V was cut back by 8 bases and J by 4 bases. Germline loops: CDR1 MNHNY, CDR2 SVGAGI (reference sequence). The CDR3 is CASSVAGADTQYF. CDR3 in DNA: TGTGCCAGCTCGGTAGCGGGAGCAGATACGCAGTATTTT.

This clonotype was detected a few times. The rearrangement links TRBV20-1 to TRBJ2-3; the D gene is possibly TRBD1 (5 bases). Germline assignment: CDR1 DFQATT and CDR2 SNEGSKA (reference sequence). Deletions cut 6 bases from V and 0 bases from J, with 13 bases between. The CDR3 runs to 14 residues. CDR3 coding DNA: TGCAGTGCCCTAGACAGATCTAGCACAGATACGCAGTATTTT. Translating gives CSALDRSSTDTQYF.

This clonotype occurred many times. V gene TRBV5-1 combines with J gene TRBJ1-1; D is uncertain. Germline values: CDR1 SGHRS, CDR2 YFSETQ. This CDR3 is built from 16 residues. The V gene lost 3 bases and the J gene lost 1 base, with 16 bases spanning the gap. CDR3 sequence reads: CASSSNATTGNTEAFF. The CDR3 DNA is TGCGCCAGCAGCTCTAATGCCACCACCGGGAACACTGAAGCTTTCTTT.

This clonotype was seen a few times. V and J are TRBV7-9 and TRBJ2-7, with 7 nucleotides matching TRBD1. Germline V lookup: CDR1 SEHNR, CDR2 FQNEAQ (reference sequence). With 5 bases clipped from V and 5 bases from J, the junction kept 9 bases outside the gene matches. CDR3 size: 14 residues. CDR3 amino acids: CASSHGDRVNEQYF. CDR3 DNA sequence: TGTGCCAGCAGCCATGGTGACAGGGTCAACGAGCAGTACTTC.

The chain uses TRBV12-3 or TRBV12-4 and TRBJ1-2; TRBD1 might be the D (5 bases). The CDR3 contains 14 residues. The V gene lost 7 bases and the J gene lost 6 bases, with 18 bases spanning the gap. CDR3 sequence reads: CASTPWGGLDGYTF. CDR3 nucleotides: TGTGCCAGCACCCCCTGGGGGGGTCTTGATGGCTACACCTTC.

The chain recombines TRBV4-2 with TRBJ2-3, with TRBD2 matching 12 bases. The germline gives CDR1 LGHNA, CDR2 YNFKEQ. J lost 3 bases, V lost 0 bases, and 4 bases had no gene match. The CDR3 has 17 amino acids. The chain's CDR3 is CASSQDGLAGRTDTQYF. In DNA, the CDR3 is TGTGCCAGCAGCCAAGATGGACTAGCGGGGAGGACAGATACGCAGTATTTT.

This clonotype was observed a few times. V and J are TRBV10-2 and TRBJ1-1, with TRBD1 matching 8 bases. With V trimmed by 4 bases and J by 0 bases, 7 bases remained unmatched. The V gene's germline CDR1 is WSHSY and CDR2 SAAADI. The CDR3 extends over 16 amino acids. The CDR3 DNA sequence: TGCGCCAGCAGTGGGGGGACACAGGGGGTGAACACTGAAGCTTTCTTT. It encodes CASSGGTQGVNTEAFF.

The count of this clonotype is one. Possible read error: a much larger clone is one base away. This sequence joins TRBV6-2 or TRBV6-3 and TRBJ2-7; a possible D gene is TRBD2 (5 bases). Germline V gene lookup returns CDR1 MNHEY and CDR2 SVGEGT. The V end was cut by 6 bases, the J end by 3 bases, with 12 bases between. The length of the CDR3 is 13 residues. The CDR3: CASSSPAGYEQYF. Written as DNA, the CDR3 is TGTGCCAGCAGCTCCCCGGCGGGCTACGAGCAGTACTTC.

This clonotype was seen ten or more times. The gene calls are TRBV20-1 and TRBJ2-3; no definite D call. Deletions cut 0 bases from V and 2 bases from J, with 12 bases between. In germline, CDR1 is DFQATT, CDR2 SNEGSKA (reference sequence). The CDR3 runs 15 residues. The CDR3 loop is CSARDLYTATDTQYF. In nucleotides, the CDR3 is TGCAGTGCTAGAGATTTGTATACTGCCACAGATACGCAGTATTTT.

The chain uses TRBV5-6 and TRBJ2-5; TRBD1 is a possible D gene (5 bases). V shed 2 bases and J shed 7 bases, with 15 bases lying between them. Germline V lookup: CDR1 SGHDT, CDR2 YYEEEE. There are 14 residues in the CDR3. CDR3: CASSFVDTYGTQYF. CDR3 DNA sequence: TGTGCCAGCAGCTTTGTGGACACATATGGGACCCAGTACTTC. The full variable domain, rest sourced from reference TRBV5-6 and TRBJ2-5, is DAGVTQSPTHLIKTRGQQVTLRCSPKSGHDTVSWYQQALGQGPQFIFQYYEEEERQRGNFPDRFSGHQFPNYSSELNVNALLLGDSALYLCASSFVDTYGTQYFGPGTRLLVL.

This clonotype was detected many times. The genes are TRBV4-1 and TRBJ1-2, with 7 bases matching TRBD1. V dropped 0 bases and J dropped 2; count of bases not matched to a gene: 0. The germline CDR1 and CDR2 sequences are MGHRA and YSYEKL. This CDR3 region has 14 residues. CDR3 DNA: TGCGCCAGCAGCCAAGAGACAGGGAACTATGGCTACACCTTC. It codes for CASSQETGNYGYTF.

This clonotype has only a few counts. The rearrangement uses TRBV5-5 and TRBJ1-4, with 8 positions matching TRBD1. Germline CDR1 and CDR2: SGHKS and YYEKEE (reference sequence). The CDR3 runs 16 residues. V trimming: 2 bases; J trimming: 0 bases; junction bases outside the gene matches: 3. The chain's CDR3 is CASSLGTGSTNEKLFF. In DNA, the CDR3 is TGTGCCAGCAGCTTAGGGACAGGCTCAACTAATGAAAAACTGTTTTTT.

This clonotype appeared many times. This rearrangement joins TRBV6-1 to TRBJ2-7; 7 bases match TRBD2. The CDR3 has 14 amino acids. Germline V gene lookup returns CDR1 MNHNS and CDR2 SASEGT. V lost 3 bases to trimming and J lost 3 bases; unmatched junction nucleotides: 5. CDR3 nucleotides: TGTGCCAGCAGTGATCCAGCGGGGTTCTACGAGCAGTACTTC. Protein sequence: CASSDPAGFYEQYF.

This clonotype was counted many times. This sequence joins TRBV10-3 and TRBJ2-5; D is unresolved. The CDR3 covers 15 residues. CDR1 is ENHRY, CDR2 SYGVKD, per germline. The germline V and J ends were trimmed by 3 bases and 4 bases, with 15 bases remaining between them. CDR3 in amino acids: CAISDRASTGETQYF. The CDR3 bases are TGTGCCATCAGTGATAGGGCTAGTACTGGAGAGACCCAGTACTTC.

Concerning this clonotype itself: This may arise from a read error, as a much more abundant clone is one base away. The rearrangement joins TRBV7-2 to TRBJ1-4, with D possibly TRBD1 on 5 matching bases. Trimming cost V 5 bases and J 5 bases, with 12 bases left between them. The germline gives CDR1 SGHTA, CDR2 FQGNSA. The CDR3 runs to 14 residues. CDR3 coding DNA: TGTGCCAGCAGCCTGACGGGGGTAAATGAAAAACTGTTTTTT. As protein: CASSLTGVNEKLFF.